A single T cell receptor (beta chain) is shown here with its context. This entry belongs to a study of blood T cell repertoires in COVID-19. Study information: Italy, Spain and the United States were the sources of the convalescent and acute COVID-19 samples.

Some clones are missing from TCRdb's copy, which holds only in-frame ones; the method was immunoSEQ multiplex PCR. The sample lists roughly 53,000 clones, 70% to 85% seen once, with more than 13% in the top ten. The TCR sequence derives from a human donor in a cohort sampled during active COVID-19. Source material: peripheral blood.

The CDR3 is CASSPRGAGNTIYF. The CDR3, as DNA: TGTGCCAGCAGCCCCAGGGGGGCTGGAAACACCATATATTTT. V is TRBV2 and J is TRBJ1-3; 7 bases match TRBD1. The junction had 4 bases not matched to a gene; V was cut back by 6 bases and J by 2 bases. The germline CDR1 and CDR2 sequences are SNHLY and FYNNEI. The CDR3 contains 14 residues.